This entry lists 20 T cell receptor beta chains sequenced from one sample in a study of T cell responses to AZD1222 COVID-19 vaccine. Some clones are missing from TCRdb's copy, which holds only in-frame ones; the method was immunoSEQ multiplex PCR. The repertoire holds roughly 82,000 clones, with about 85% as singletons. The sample was peripheral blood, taken on day 0 of AZD1222 vaccination. Source of these receptors: an adult in good health.

As DNA, the CDR3 is TGTGCCAGCAGCAGCCACGGGACAGCGGGGGGCTACACCTTC. Translated: CASSSHGTAGGYTF. The V gene is TRBV3-1 (or the pseudogene TRBV3-2), the J gene TRBJ1-2; 7 bases line up with TRBD1. This CDR3 spans 14 amino acids. With V trimmed by 5 bases and J by 8 bases, 11 bases remained unmatched. CDR1 LGHDT and CDR2 YNNKEL come from the germline V gene (reference sequence).

This clone was picked up one time. This chain joins TRBV7-3 and TRBJ2-3; no definite D call. V dropped 2 bases and J dropped 0 bases, with 9 bases sitting between them. The length of the CDR3 is 15 residues. CDR1 SGHTA and CDR2 FQGTGA come from the germline V gene. DNA of the CDR3: TGTGCCAGCAGCTTACTTGGTGCTAGCACAGATACGCAGTATTTT. Its protein product is CASSLLGASTDTQYF.

This clone was observed a few times. V usage is TRBV10-2 and J usage is TRBJ1-4; TRBD1 matches at 7 bases. V shed 4 bases and J 8 bases; nucleotides not matched to a gene: 7. Germline V lookup: CDR1 WSHSY, CDR2 SAAADI. The length of the CDR3 is 14 residues. CDR3 DNA: TGCGCCAGCAGTGGACAAGGACAGGCAGAAAAACTGTTTTTT. This sequence encodes CASSGQGQAEKLFF.

This clone has just a few counts. J is TRBJ1-1 and V is TRBV28; D gene uncertain. The CDR3 is made up of 16 amino acids. CDR1 and CDR2 from the germline V gene are MDHEN and SYDVKM. V gave up 3 bases and J gave up 0 bases, with 14 bases separating them. CDR3 nucleotides: TGTGCCAGCAGTTTCTCCTATTTGGGCTTGAACACTGAAGCTTTCTTT. Its translation is CASSFSYLGLNTEAFF.

The genes are TRBV5-5 and TRBJ1-3; a weak D match, TRBD1 (5 bases). V was pared by 4 bases and J by 2 bases, with 13 bases between. This CDR3 comprises 15 residues. Germline CDR1 SGHKS, CDR2 YYEKEE (reference sequence). The DNA for the CDR3 is TGTGCCAGCAGCACCGGCCGGGGGACTGGAAACACCATATATTTT. This gives the protein CASSTGRGTGNTIYF.

This chain joins TRBV4-3 and TRBJ1-2, with D maybe TRBD1 (6 bases). This CDR3 is built from 15 residues. The V end lost 1 base, the J end lost 2 bases, and 11 bases lay between the germline ends. The germline gives CDR1 LGHNA, CDR2 YSLEER. The CDR3 region has the DNA TGCGCCAGCAGCCAAGCAGCGGACAGAAACTATGGCTACACCTTC. Translating it yields CASSQAADRNYGYTF.

This clone came up a few times. The J gene is TRBJ2-2, the V gene TRBV7-3; no firm D call. Trimming took 5 bases from V and 0 from J, leaving 7 bases between them. Germline loops: CDR1 SGHTA, CDR2 FQGTGA. CDR3 length: 14 amino acids. As DNA, the CDR3 is TGTGCCAGCAGCCCCCAGCCGAACACCGGGGAGCTGTTTTTT. Its protein is CASSPQPNTGELFF. The variable domain in full, completed from reference TRBV7-3 and TRBJ2-2, reads GAGVSQTPSNKVTEKGKYVELRCDPISGHTALYWYRQSLGQGPEFLIYFQGTGAADDSGLPNDRFFAVRPEGSVSTLKIQRTERGDSAVYLCASSPQPNTGELFFGEGSRLTVL.

V is TRBV11-3 and J is TRBJ2-1, with 10 bases that match TRBD1. The junction had 2 bases not matched to a gene; V was cut back by 5 bases and J by 1 base. The CDR3 contains 15 residues. CDR1 SGHNT and CDR2 YENEEA come from the germline V gene. CDR3 DNA: TGTGCCAGCAGCGAGGGACAGGGGTCCTACAATGAGCAGTTCTTC. It specifies CASSEGQGSYNEQFF.

The chain uses TRBV27 and TRBJ2-7; 7 bases fit TRBD2. CDR3 length: 13 amino acids. CDR1 is MNHEY, CDR2 SMNVEV, per germline (reference sequence). V was pared by 6 bases and J by 4 bases, with 6 bases of the junction left unmatched. Written as DNA, the CDR3 is TGTGCCAGCAGGGACGGGAGGTCTTACGAGCAGTACTTC. Translated: CASRDGRSYEQYF.

V is TRBV18 and J is TRBJ1-3; D remains unclear. The V gene's germline CDR1 is KGHSH and CDR2 LQKENI. V shed 3 bases and J shed 0 bases, with 15 bases lying between them. The CDR3 totals 17 residues. CDR3 sequence (DNA): TGTGCCAGCTCACCGGGTAGCAGCCTCTCCTCTGGAAACACCATATATTTT. Its protein product is CASSPGSSLSSGNTIYF.

The rearrangement uses TRBV19 and TRBJ1-2; 8 bases align to TRBD1. With V trimmed by 6 bases and J by 1 base, 4 bases remained unmatched. This CDR3 region has 14 residues. Germline values: CDR1 LNHDA, CDR2 SQIVND (reference sequence). In DNA, the CDR3 is TGTGCCAGTAGCGACAGGGGCCTTAACTATGGCTACACCTTC. The encoded protein is CASSDRGLNYGYTF.

The rearrangement joins TRBV27 to TRBJ2-1, with TRBD1 matching 9 bases. This CDR3 is built from 15 residues. V shed 4 bases and J 7 bases; nucleotides not matched to a gene: 8. Germline V gives CDR1 MNHEY, CDR2 SMNVEV (reference sequence). The CDR3 bases are TGTGCCAGCAGTTCCCCGGGACAGGGTAGGAATGAGCAGTTCTTC. This encodes CASSSPGQGRNEQFF.

J is TRBJ2-7 and V is TRBV6-5, with D perhaps being TRBD1 or TRBD2 (5 bases each). Trimming stripped 0 bases from V and 1 base from J, with 7 bases between. The CDR3 has 14 residues. Germline V gives CDR1 MNHEY, CDR2 SVGAGI. CDR3 amino acids: CASSYSGTSYEQYF. CDR3 coding DNA: TGTGCCAGCAGTTACTCCGGGACGTCCTACGAGCAGTACTTC.

This clone was counted a single time. The CDR3 loop is CASSQEGVAKNIQYF. Here the CDR3 DNA reads TGTGCCAGCAGCCAAGAAGGAGTAGCCAAAAACATTCAGTACTTC. The V call is TRBV3-1 (or the pseudogene TRBV3-2), the J call TRBJ2-4; D gene ambiguous. CDR3 length: 15 residues. Trimming left V 0 bases short and J 0 bases short, with 6 bases between. Germline V gene sequence: CDR1 LGHDT, CDR2 YNNKEL (reference sequence).

This clone was seen a few times. The chain employs TRBV6-5 and TRBJ1-3; perhaps TRBD1 as D (5 bases). The germline V and J ends were trimmed by 7 bases and 0 bases, with 13 bases remaining between them. The V gene's germline CDR1 is MNHEY and CDR2 SVGAGI. This CDR3 has 15 residues. The CDR3 loop is CASKWDANSGNTIYF. CDR3 bases: TGTGCCAGCAAATGGGACGCAAACTCTGGAAACACCATATATTTT.

CDR3 nucleotide sequence: TGTGCCAGCAGTGAAGAGGTAGCGGGGGGACGAAGCACAGATACGCAGTATTTT. Translating it yields CASSEEVAGGRSTDTQYF. This chain joins TRBV6-1 and TRBJ2-3; 10 positions match TRBD2. Per germline, CDR1 MNHNS and CDR2 SASEGT. Losses at the gene ends were 1 base for V and 0 bases for J; bases not matched to a gene: 7. CDR3 length equals 18 residues.

This chain's CDR3 is CASQRQNEKLFF. The CDR3 DNA reads as TGTGCCAGCCAGCGACAGAATGAAAAACTGTTTTTT. This chain joins TRBV5-4 and TRBJ1-4; maybe TRBD1 (5 bases). CDR1 is SGHNT and CDR2 is YYREEE in the germline V gene (reference sequence). V was clipped by 7 bases and J by 5 bases, with 9 bases between them. The CDR3 runs 12 residues.

As concerns this clone: Lacking the conserved final phenylalanine or tryptophan, this CDR3 likely reflects a read error. It is unclear where the CDR3 begins or ends on the DNA, so no DNA is shown, and the CDR3 is as TCRdb lists it. The rearrangement links TRBV11-3 to TRBJ1-2. Both ends counted, the CDR3 spans 9 residues. CDR1 SGHNT and CDR2 YENEEA come from the germline V gene. CDR3: CASSLGEEL.

The chain is built from TRBV5-5 and TRBJ2-1; perhaps TRBD1 as D (6 bases). CDR1 and CDR2 (germline): SGHKS, YYEKEE (reference sequence). Between the trimmed V and J ends, which lost 4 bases and 1 base, there was a span of 12 bases. The CDR3 runs to 15 residues. The chain's CDR3 is CASSPWDISYNEQFF. The CDR3, as DNA: TGTGCCAGCAGCCCCTGGGACATTTCCTACAATGAGCAGTTCTTC.

V usage is TRBV4-1 and J usage is TRBJ2-7; D gene uncertain. Germline CDR1 and CDR2: MGHRA and YSYEKL. V dropped 0 bases and J dropped 1 base, with 7 bases sitting between them. CDR3 length equals 14 residues. CDR3 region: CASSQEVQSYEQYF. Here the CDR3 DNA reads TGCGCCAGCAGCCAAGAGGTTCAGTCCTACGAGCAGTACTTC.